These T cell receptor beta chains were read from a single sample in a study of cytomegalovirus exposure and HLA in healthy donors. Only in-frame clones appear in the TCRdb table, and some are missing; sequencing was by immunoSEQ multiplex PCR. The sample yields over 150,000 clones, about 90% seen once. Sequenced input: PBMCs. These receptors originate from a girl less than two years old in good health and CMV-seronegative. The CDR3 runs from the conserved cysteine through the conserved F or W. Each record gives: clone size, J gene, V gene, D gene, CDR3 protein, CDR3 DNA. A D gene is named only where the DNA matches it firmly. A row's size may be missing; if present it is once, few, many or a size class.

NA	TRBJ1-1	TRBV5-1	TRBD1	CASSVRQGLDTEAFF	TGCGCCAGCAGCGTTCGACAGGGTCTTGACACTGAAGCTTTCTTT
NA	TRBJ2-2	TRBV21-1	NA	CASSKARSGGATLYCTGELFF	TGTGCCAGCAGCAAAGCTCGTAGCGGGGGGGCCACCTTGTATTGCACCGGGGAGCTGTTTTTT
NA	TRBJ1-6	TRBV5-6	NA	CASSLPGYNSPLHF	TGTGCCAGCAGCTTGCCAGGGTATAATTCACCCCTCCACTTT
NA	TRBJ2-7	TRBV10-3	TRBD1	CAISGRQGTYEQYF	TGTGCCATCAGTGGACGACAGGGGACCTACGAGCAGTACTTC
NA	TRBJ2-1	TRBV13	TRBD2	CASSSDILSSGSKFF	TGTGCCAGCAGCTCCGACATCTTATCTAGCGGGAGTAAATTCTTC
NA	TRBJ2-2	TRBV6-5	TRBD1	CASSYGQGATGELFF	TGTGCCAGCAGTTACGGACAGGGGGCCACCGGGGAGCTGTTTTTT
NA	TRBJ2-5	TRBV9	TRBD2	CASSKLRGGKETQYF	TGTGCCAGCAGTAAGCTACGGGGGGGCAAAGAGACCCAGTACTTC
NA	TRBJ1-1	TRBV6-5	TRBD1	CASSSQGDTEAFF	TGTGCCAGCAGTTCACAGGGGGACACTGAAGCTTTCTTT
few	TRBJ2-7	TRBV4-1	TRBD2	CASSPGLAGAEQYF	TGCGCCAGCAGCCCGGGACTAGCGGGAGCCGAGCAGTACTTC
NA	TRBJ1-4	TRBV9	TRBD1	CASSASGGEKLFF	TGTGCCAGCAGCGCTTCAGGGGGTGAAAAACTGTTTTTT
NA	TRBJ2-1	TRBV10-3	TRBD1	CAISTPPRQGTYNEQFF	TGTGCCATCAGTACCCCTCCCCGACAGGGGACTTACAATGAGCAGTTCTTC
NA	TRBJ2-7	TRBV11-2	TRBD1	CASSSTGTGNSYEQYF	TGTGCCAGCAGTTCAACCGGGACAGGGAATTCCTACGAGCAGTACTTC
NA	TRBJ1-1	TRBV5-6	NA	CASSLSPTQANTEAFF	TGTGCCAGCAGCTTAAGCCCAACACAGGCGAACACTGAAGCTTTCTTT
NA	TRBJ2-7	TRBV7-6	NA	CASSLDFQGYEQYF	TGTGCCAGCAGCTTAGACTTTCAGGGCTACGAGCAGTACTTC
NA	TRBJ2-4	TRBV2	TRBD1	CASRGTGSIAKNIQYF	TGTGCCAGCAGGGGGACAGGGTCGATTGCCAAAAACATTCAGTACTTC
NA	TRBJ1-1	TRBV5-6	NA	CASSLAENTEAFF	TGTGCCAGCAGCTTGGCAGAAAACACTGAAGCTTTCTTT
NA	TRBJ2-7	TRBV5-1	NA	CASSFQGEVPDEQYF	TGCGCCAGCAGCTTTCAGGGGGAGGTTCCGGACGAGCAGTACTTC
once	TRBJ2-7	TRBV18	TRBD2	CASSDRGLAGGYEQYF	TGTGCCAGCTCTGATCGTGGACTAGCGGGGGGTTACGAGCAGTACTTC
once	TRBJ2-7	TRBV30	NA	CACSGYEQYF	TGTGCCTGTTCGGGTTACGAGCAGTACTTC
NA	TRBJ2-2	TRBV7-7	TRBD2	CASSVLAGETGELFF	TGTGCCAGCAGCGTGTTAGCGGGAGAAACCGGGGAGCTGTTTTTT
NA	TRBJ1-3	TRBV2	NA	CASSQGTSAGNTIYF	TGTGCCAGCAGCCAGGGAACCAGTGCTGGAAACACCATATATTTT
NA	TRBJ2-3	TRBV29-1	NA	CSVEKGTAADTQYF	TGCAGCGTTGAAAAGGGAACAGCGGCAGATACGCAGTATTTT
NA	TRBJ2-5	TRBV5-4	TRBD2	CASRSGTSGLGETQYF	TGTGCCAGCAGATCCGGGACTAGCGGACTTGGGGAGACCCAGTACTTC
NA	TRBJ1-1	TRBV16	NA	CASSQSAQGVTEAFF	TGTGCCAGCAGCCAATCAGCACAGGGCGTCACTGAAGCTTTCTTT
NA	TRBJ2-7	TRBV9	NA	CASSVAGGAAPYEQYF	TGTGCCAGCAGCGTAGCTGGAGGGGCCGCCCCCTACGAGCAGTACTTC
NA	TRBJ1-1	TRBV4-1	TRBD1	CASSRQPSGTGVAQTEAFF	TGCGCCAGCAGCAGACAACCATCCGGGACAGGGGTTGCTCAAACTGAAGCTTTCTTT
NA	TRBJ2-1	TRBV12-1	NA	CASSLTLATSGGRNEQFF	TGTGCCAGCAGCCTAACTCTCGCCACTAGCGGGGGGCGGAATGAGCAGTTCTTC
NA	TRBJ2-7	TRBV7-9	NA	CASSQGAVGPLFQYF	TGTGCCAGCAGCCAAGGGGCGGTGGGTCCTCTATTCCAGTACTTC
NA	TRBJ2-7	TRBV10-3	NA	CAISGDREAEQYF	TGTGCCATCAGTGGTGACAGGGAGGCCGAGCAGTACTTC
NA	TRBJ2-1	TRBV27	NA	CASSFRDLDNEQFF	TGTGCCAGCAGTTTTCGGGACTTAGACAATGAGCAGTTCTTC
NA	TRBJ1-1	TRBV14	TRBD1	CASSRWDRGASNSHTEAFF	TGTGCCAGCAGCCGTTGGGACAGGGGAGCTTCAAACAGCCACACTGAAGCTTTCTTT
NA	TRBJ1-6	TRBV5-1	TRBD1	CASSLGGNGSPLHF	TGCGCCAGCAGCTTAGGGGGCAATGGTTCACCCCTCCACTTT
few	TRBJ2-7	TRBV20-1	NA	CSAGPIYEQYF	TGCAGTGCCGGTCCGATCTACGAGCAGTACTTC
NA	TRBJ2-3	TRBV4-3	TRBD2	CASSQAPGSGSNTQYF	TGCGCCAGCAGCCAAGCCCCAGGTAGCGGGAGTAATACGCAGTATTTT
NA	TRBJ1-1	TRBV29-1	NA	CSVYRTTEAFF	TGCAGCGTGTACCGGACTACTGAAGCTTTCTTT
NA	TRBJ1-6	TRBV25-1	NA	CASSKDSYSPLHF	TGTGCCAGCAGCAAGGACAGTTATTCACCCCTCCACTTT
NA	TRBJ2-5	TRBV7-6	TRBD2	CASSLAGASGETQYF	TGTGCCAGCAGCTTGGCTGGGGCTAGCGGGGAGACCCAGTACTTC